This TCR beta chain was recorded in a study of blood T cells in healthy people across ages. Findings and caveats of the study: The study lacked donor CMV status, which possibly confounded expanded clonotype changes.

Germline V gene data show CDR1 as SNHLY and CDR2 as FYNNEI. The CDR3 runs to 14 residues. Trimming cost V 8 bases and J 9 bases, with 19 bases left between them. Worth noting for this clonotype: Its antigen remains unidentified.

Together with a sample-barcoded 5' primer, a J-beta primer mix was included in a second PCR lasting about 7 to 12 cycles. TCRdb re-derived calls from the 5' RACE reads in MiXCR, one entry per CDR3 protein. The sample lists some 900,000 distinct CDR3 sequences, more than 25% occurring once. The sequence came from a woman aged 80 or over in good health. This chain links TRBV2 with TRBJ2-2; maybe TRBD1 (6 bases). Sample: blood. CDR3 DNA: TGTGCCAGCGGTGTGGGGGCCTCTTCCAGGGAGCTGTTTTTT. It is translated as CASGVGASSRELFF.